These 10 T cell receptor beta chains originate from one sample sequenced in a study of CD8+ T cells in alopecia areata. Treatment denoted: oral pan-JAK inhibitor, 5-10 mg twice daily. In each case, RNA was isolated and then reverse transcribed into cDNA as the sequencing template. Sequencing used immunoSEQ multiplex PCR; TCRdb keeps in-frame clones, though not all of them. The sample records about 160,000 clones, about three fifths being singletons. The specimen was CD4+ T cells sorted from blood, collected at week 4, from a patient treated with tofacitinib. The receptors shown here come from a human donor with alopecia areata.

V gene TRBV7-8 combines with J gene TRBJ1-4, with D unclear. Germline V CDR1 and CDR2: SGHVS, FQNEAQ. Trimming shortened V by 0 bases and J by 5 bases, and 10 bases separated the two germline ends. The CDR3 runs to 15 residues. This chain's CDR3 is CASSLARVPNEKLFF. The CDR3 coding sequence is TGTGCCAGCAGCTTAGCCAGAGTACCGAATGAAAAACTGTTTTTT.

The chain recombines TRBV27 with TRBJ2-7; a possible D gene is TRBD2 (7 bases). V gave up 8 bases and J gave up 2 bases, with 10 bases separating them. The CDR3 totals 12 residues. The germline V gene encodes CDR1 MNHEY and CDR2 SMNVEV (reference sequence). The CDR3 region has the DNA TGTGCCAGCTCGGGGGGCACCTACGAGCAGTACTTC. It codes for CASSGGTYEQYF.

The rearrangement joins TRBV30 to TRBJ1-5, with D possibly being TRBD1 (6 bases). Germline V gene lookup returns CDR1 GTSNPN and CDR2 SVGIG (reference sequence). Trimming cost V 8 bases and J 3 bases, with 14 bases left between them. The CDR3 sequence is 13 residues long. CDR3 residues: CALAGGNNQPQHF. CDR3 DNA sequence: TGTGCCCTTGCTGGGGGCAACAATCAGCCCCAGCATTTT.

This clone was seen only a few times. The J gene is TRBJ2-2, the V gene TRBV30; D unclear. V dropped 2 bases and J dropped 2 bases, with 6 bases sitting between them. The CDR3 runs to 13 residues. Germline CDR1 GTSNPN, CDR2 SVGIG (reference sequence). CDR3 loop: CAWSRRNTGELFF. DNA of the CDR3: TGTGCCTGGAGTCGGAGAAACACCGGGGAGCTGTTTTTT.

V and J are TRBV18 and TRBJ1-6, with D hard to call. With 3 bases removed from V and 7 bases from J, the gap between germline ends came to 10 bases. The CDR3 contains 14 residues. Germline V gene sequence: CDR1 KGHSH, CDR2 LQKENI. In DNA form, the CDR3 reads TGTGCCAGCTCACCCGGGAAATACAATTCACCCCTCCACTTT. The encoded protein is CASSPGKYNSPLHF.

This chain links TRBV30 with TRBJ1-6, with 7 bases matching TRBD1. CDR1 and CDR2 (germline): GTSNPN, SVGIG (reference sequence). V lost 2 bases and J lost 8; bases outside the gene matches: 3. The CDR3 is made up of 13 amino acids. In DNA, the CDR3 is TGTGCCTGGAGTAGGGGGCGGGATTCACCCCTCCACTTT. Amino acids: CAWSRGRDSPLHF.

As for this clone: Mismatch with germline at one junction end may stem from a read error. V and J are TRBV7-7 and TRBJ2-5, with D perhaps matching TRBD2 (5 bases). This CDR3 has 16 residues. CDR1 SSHAT and CDR2 FNYEAQ come from the germline V gene (reference sequence). CDR3 sequence (DNA): TGTGCTAGCAGCTTAGGAGGCGGGTACTTACAAGAGACCCAGTACTTC. Protein sequence: CASSLGGGYLQETQYF.

This chain connects TRBV7-9 to TRBJ2-3, with TRBD1 identical over 10 bases. Trimming removed 6 bases from V and 3 bases from J; junction bases left unmatched: 6. Per germline, CDR1 SEHNR and CDR2 FQNEAQ (reference sequence). The CDR3 contains 15 residues. The CDR3 DNA reads TGTGCCAGCAGTACGACAGGGGGCAAGACAGATACGCAGTATTTT. Amino acids: CASSTTGGKTDTQYF.

The chain recombines TRBV29-1 with TRBJ1-1; TRBD1 matches 8 bases. V shed 0 bases and J 8 bases; nucleotides not matched to a gene: 5. CDR3 length equals 13 residues. The germline gives CDR1 SQVTM, CDR2 ANQGSEA. CDR3 sequence: CSVEDHGQGEAFF. CDR3 bases: TGCAGCGTTGAAGATCACGGACAGGGCGAAGCTTTCTTT.

The chain has TRBV30 and TRBJ1-2; possibly TRBD1 for D (6 bases). The CDR3 is made up of 15 amino acids. The germline V gene encodes CDR1 GTSNPN and CDR2 SVGIG (reference sequence). V lost 2 bases and J 2 bases, leaving 15 bases between the germline ends. CDR3 loop: CAWSPTPQGNYGYTF. Written as DNA, the CDR3 is TGTGCCTGGAGTCCAACACCTCAGGGGAACTATGGCTACACCTTC.